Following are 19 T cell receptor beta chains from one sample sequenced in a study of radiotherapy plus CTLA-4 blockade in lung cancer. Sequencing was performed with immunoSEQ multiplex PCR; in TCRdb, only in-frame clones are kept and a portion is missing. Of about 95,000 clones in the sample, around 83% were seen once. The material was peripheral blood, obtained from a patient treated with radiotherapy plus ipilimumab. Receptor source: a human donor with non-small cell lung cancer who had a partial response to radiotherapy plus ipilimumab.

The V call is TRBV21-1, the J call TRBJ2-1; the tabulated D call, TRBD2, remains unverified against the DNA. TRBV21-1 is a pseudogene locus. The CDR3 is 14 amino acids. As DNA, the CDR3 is TGTGCGAGCCGCCTAGCGGGACCCCACAATGAGCAGTTCTTC. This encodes CASRLAGPHNEQFF.

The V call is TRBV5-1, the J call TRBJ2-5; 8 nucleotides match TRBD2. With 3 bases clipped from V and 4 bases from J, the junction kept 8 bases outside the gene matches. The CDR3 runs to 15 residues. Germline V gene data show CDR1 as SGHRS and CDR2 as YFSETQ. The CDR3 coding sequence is TGCGCCAGCAGCTGGGATACGGGAGGGGGAGAGACCCAGTACTTC. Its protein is CASSWDTGGGETQYF.

The CDR3 DNA follows: TGTGCCAGCAGTGCCCGGGACAGAACTAGCACAGATACGCAGTATTTT. It translates to CASSARDRTSTDTQYF. The chain employs TRBV6-1 and TRBJ2-3; 7 bases align to TRBD1. V lost 4 bases, J lost 0 bases, and 7 bases stayed unmatched. Germline V lookup: CDR1 MNHNS, CDR2 SASEGT. CDR3 length: 16 amino acids.

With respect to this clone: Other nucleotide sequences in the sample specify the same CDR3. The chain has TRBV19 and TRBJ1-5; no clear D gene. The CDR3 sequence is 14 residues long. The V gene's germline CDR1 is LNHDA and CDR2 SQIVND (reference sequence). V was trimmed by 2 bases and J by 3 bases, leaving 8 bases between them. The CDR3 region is CASSIRDLNQPQHF. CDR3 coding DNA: TGTGCCAGTAGTATAAGAGATCTCAATCAGCCCCAGCATTTT.

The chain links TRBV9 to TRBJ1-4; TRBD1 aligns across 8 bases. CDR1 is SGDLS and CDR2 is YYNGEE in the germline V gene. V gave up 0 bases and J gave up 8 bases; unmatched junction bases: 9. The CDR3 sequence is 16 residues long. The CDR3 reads CASSVAGTGGMEKLFF. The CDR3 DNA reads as TGTGCCAGCAGCGTAGCGGGGACAGGCGGCATGGAAAAACTGTTTTTT.

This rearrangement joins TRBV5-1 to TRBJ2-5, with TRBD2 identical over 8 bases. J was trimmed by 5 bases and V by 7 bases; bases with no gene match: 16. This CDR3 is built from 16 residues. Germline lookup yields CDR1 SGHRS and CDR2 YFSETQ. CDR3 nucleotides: TGCGCCAGCCGCAACTCCGGGACTAGGGTTGGTGAGACCCAGTACTTC. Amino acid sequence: CASRNSGTRVGETQYF.

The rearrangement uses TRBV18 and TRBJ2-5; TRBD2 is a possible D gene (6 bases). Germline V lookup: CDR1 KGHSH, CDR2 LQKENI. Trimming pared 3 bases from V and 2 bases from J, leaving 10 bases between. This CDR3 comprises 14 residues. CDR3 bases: TGTGCCAGCTCACCTATCGGAGGGCAAGAGACCCAGTACTTC. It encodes CASSPIGGQETQYF.

CDR3 loop: CASSRYRYSNQPQHF. In DNA, the CDR3 is TGTGCCAGCTCACGTTACAGGTATAGCAATCAGCCCCAGCATTTT. This chain links TRBV18 with TRBJ1-5; D perhaps matches TRBD1 (5 bases). Germline V gene data show CDR1 as KGHSH and CDR2 as LQKENI. Trimming took 4 bases from V and 0 from J, leaving 10 bases between them. The CDR3 contains 15 residues.

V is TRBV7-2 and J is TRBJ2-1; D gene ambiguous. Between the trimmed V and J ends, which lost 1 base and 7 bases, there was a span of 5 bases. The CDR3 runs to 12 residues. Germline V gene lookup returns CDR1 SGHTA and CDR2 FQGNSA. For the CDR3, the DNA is TGTGCCAGCAGCTTAGGCGAAAATGAGCAGTTCTTC. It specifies CASSLGENEQFF. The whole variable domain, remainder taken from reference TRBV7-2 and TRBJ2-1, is GAGVSQSPSNKVTEKGKDVELRCDPISGHTALYWYRQSLGQGLEFLIYFQGNSAPDKSGLPSDRFSAERTGGSVSTLTIQRTQQEDSAVYLCASSLGENEQFFGPGTRLTVL.

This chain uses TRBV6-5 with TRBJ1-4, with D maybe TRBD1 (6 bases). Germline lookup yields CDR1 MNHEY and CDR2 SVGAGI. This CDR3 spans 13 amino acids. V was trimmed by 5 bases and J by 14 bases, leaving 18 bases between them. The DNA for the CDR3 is TGTGCCAGCAGTACCACGAGGGGGGGAACCCTGTTTTTT. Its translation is CASSTTRGGTLFF.

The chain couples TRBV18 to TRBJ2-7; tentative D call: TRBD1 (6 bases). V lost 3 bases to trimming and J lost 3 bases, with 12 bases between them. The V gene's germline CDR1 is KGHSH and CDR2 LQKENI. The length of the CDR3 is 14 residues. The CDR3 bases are TGTGCCAGCTCACCTCAGGGGTTTGTCTACGAGCAGTACTTC. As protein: CASSPQGFVYEQYF.

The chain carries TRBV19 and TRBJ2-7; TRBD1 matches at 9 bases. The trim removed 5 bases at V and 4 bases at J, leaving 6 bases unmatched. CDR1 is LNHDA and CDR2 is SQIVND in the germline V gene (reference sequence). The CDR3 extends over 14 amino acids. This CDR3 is CASSDRDRDYEQYF. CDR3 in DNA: TGTGCCAGTAGTGACCGGGACAGGGATTACGAGCAGTACTTC.

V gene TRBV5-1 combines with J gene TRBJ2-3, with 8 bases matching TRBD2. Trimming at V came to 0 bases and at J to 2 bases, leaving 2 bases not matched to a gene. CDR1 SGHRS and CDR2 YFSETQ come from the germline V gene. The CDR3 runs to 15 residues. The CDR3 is CASSLAGGFTDTQYF. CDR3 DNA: TGCGCCAGCAGCTTGGCGGGAGGGTTCACAGATACGCAGTATTTT.

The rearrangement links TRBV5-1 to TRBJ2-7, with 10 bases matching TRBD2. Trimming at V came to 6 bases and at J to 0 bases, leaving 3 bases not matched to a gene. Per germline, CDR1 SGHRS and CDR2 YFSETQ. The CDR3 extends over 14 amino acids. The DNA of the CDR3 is TGCGCCAGCACCTGGACTAGCGGCTCCTACGAGCAGTACTTC. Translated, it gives CASTWTSGSYEQYF.

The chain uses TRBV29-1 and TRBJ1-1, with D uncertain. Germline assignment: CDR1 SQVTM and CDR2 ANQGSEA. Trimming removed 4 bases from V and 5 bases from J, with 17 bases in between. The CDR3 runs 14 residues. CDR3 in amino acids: CSVGNTEGRTEAFF. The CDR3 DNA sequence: TGCAGCGTTGGGAATACAGAGGGCCGGACTGAAGCTTTCTTT.

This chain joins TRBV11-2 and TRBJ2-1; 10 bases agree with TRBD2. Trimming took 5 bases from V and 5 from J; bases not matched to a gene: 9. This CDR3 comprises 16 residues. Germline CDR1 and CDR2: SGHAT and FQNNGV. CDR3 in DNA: TGTGCCAGCAGCAAGACTAGCGGGCGGACCAACAATGAGCAGTTCTTC. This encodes CASSKTSGRTNNEQFF.

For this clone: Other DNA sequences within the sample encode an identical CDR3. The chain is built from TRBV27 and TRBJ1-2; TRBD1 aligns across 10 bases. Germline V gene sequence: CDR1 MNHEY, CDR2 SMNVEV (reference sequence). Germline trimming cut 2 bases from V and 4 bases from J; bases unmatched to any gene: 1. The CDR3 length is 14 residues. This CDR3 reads CASSLGQGVYGYTF. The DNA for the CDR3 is TGTGCCAGCAGTTTAGGACAGGGGGTCTATGGCTACACCTTC.

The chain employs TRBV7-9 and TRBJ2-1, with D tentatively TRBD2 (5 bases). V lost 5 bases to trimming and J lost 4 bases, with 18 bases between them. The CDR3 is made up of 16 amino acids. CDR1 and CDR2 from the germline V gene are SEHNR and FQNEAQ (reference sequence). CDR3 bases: TGTGCCAGCAGCCCCCCCTCCGGGGAAGGTTACAATGAGCAGTTCTTC. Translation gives CASSPPSGEGYNEQFF.

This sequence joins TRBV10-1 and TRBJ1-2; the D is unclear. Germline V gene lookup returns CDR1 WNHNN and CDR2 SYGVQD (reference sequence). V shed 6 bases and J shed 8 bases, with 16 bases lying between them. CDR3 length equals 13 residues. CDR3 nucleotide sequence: TGCGCCAGCAGAGCAGGTTATTTACTCGGCTACACCTTC. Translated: CASRAGYLLGYTF.